This T cell receptor beta chain was identified in a study of blood T cell repertoires in COVID-19. Study information: The United States, Italy and Spain provided the acute and convalescent COVID-19 samples. T cells, B-cell-depleted T cells, or PBMCs provided the cDNA or gDNA that served as material.

Germline CDR1 MGHRA, CDR2 YSYEKL. Trimming took 1 base from V and 1 from J, leaving 10 bases between them. CDR3 length equals 15 residues. Original processing methods: For nucleated cells, counts were estimated from reference gene primer amplification. Generated by immunoSEQ multiplex PCR, the TCRdb table keeps only in-frame clones and is missing some. D and trimming were read from the DNA, whereas the V and J calls and clone size are those reported in that table. The repertoire includes under 250,000 clones, around 86% of them detected once, and approximately 7% sits in the top ten. The TCR originated in a woman aged 70 to 79 with active or convalescent COVID-19. The genes are TRBV4-1 and TRBJ1-2; D uncertain. Sequenced input: peripheral blood. CDR3 sequence reads: CASSQGPGSNYGYTF. The CDR3 DNA reads TGCGCCAGCAGCCAAGGACCCGGGAGTAACTATGGCTACACCTTC.